The rows below give T cell receptor beta chains drawn from one sample of a study of cytotoxic CD8 clonotypes in ibrutinib-treated CLL. Measured with immunoSEQ multiplex PCR; TCRdb has only the in-frame clones, and not every one. The data contain around 20,000 clones, around 74% of them singletons. The sequences come from PBMCs, collected before ibrutinib treatment. The origin of the receptors is a human donor with chronic lymphocytic leukemia. Both conserved end residues are part of each CDR3. Each record gives: V gene, J gene, clone size, CDR3 protein. Only some rows state a clone size, as once, few, many or a class for expanded clones.

>TRBV7-8|TRBJ2-3|.
CASSLIGQGKDTQYF
>TRBV7-9|TRBJ1-3|.
CASSRRGLGGSGNTIYF
>TRBV5-4|TRBJ2-2|.
CASSLGGPTNTGELFF
>TRBV10-1|TRBJ2-1|once
CASSLAGENEQFF
>TRBV18|TRBJ2-4|.
CASSRGDKLAKNIQYF
>TRBV14|TRBJ1-2|.
CASSLNNYGYTF
>TRBV6-5|TRBJ1-1|.
CASSPAWARAVEAFF
>TRBV19|TRBJ2-3|.
CASSIGLRDTQYF
>TRBV6-6|TRBJ2-1|.
CASSRMGRETSNEQFF
>TRBV6-5|TRBJ1-5|once
CASSSRAQGGNQPQHF
>TRBV5-1|TRBJ2-7|few
CASSLPGVHEQYF
>TRBV11-1|TRBJ2-7|once
CASSLTSGTGKYEQYF
>TRBV30|TRBJ1-5|.
CAWSVGGVRHQPQHF
>TRBV5-4|TRBJ2-3|.
CASRPDRFTDTQYF
>TRBV4-3|TRBJ2-7|.
CASSQDPGGLSEQYF
>TRBV9|TRBJ2-7|.
CASSVGIGEHEQYF
>TRBV5-5|TRBJ2-1|.
CASSLTGQSYNEQFF
>TRBV11-2|TRBJ1-2|.
CASSPGTGGYGYTF
>TRBV28|TRBJ2-3|.
CASSLGLAGDTDTQYF
>TRBV6-5|TRBJ2-5|.
CASREWGQETQYF
>TRBV19|TRBJ1-3|.
CASSTYGQGSSSGNTIYF
>TRBV6-5|TRBJ1-5|.
CASSYGQGAQPQHF
>TRBV14|TRBJ2-2|.
CASSRRNTGELFF
>TRBV19|TRBJ2-2|.
CASSLSGRDTGELFF
>TRBV5-6|TRBJ1-3|.
CASSVRDRGFSGNTIYF
>TRBV5-6|TRBJ2-7|.
CASSLGGTGSSYEQYF
>TRBV28|TRBJ1-5|.
CASNLASYSNQPQHF
>TRBV7-7|TRBJ2-6|.
CASSAAHKPQSRANVLTF
>TRBV7-2|TRBJ2-3|.
CASRPDSWYTQYF
>TRBV6-5|TRBJ2-3|.
CASSYGLAGVSDTQYF
>TRBV4-3|TRBJ1-1|.
CASSQGDLNTEAFF
>TRBV2|TRBJ1-5|.
CASSRARNQPQHF
>TRBV4-3|TRBJ2-1|.
CASSQDSVARVGSLQFF
>TRBV11-2|TRBJ1-1|.
CASRPRGTPISRAFF